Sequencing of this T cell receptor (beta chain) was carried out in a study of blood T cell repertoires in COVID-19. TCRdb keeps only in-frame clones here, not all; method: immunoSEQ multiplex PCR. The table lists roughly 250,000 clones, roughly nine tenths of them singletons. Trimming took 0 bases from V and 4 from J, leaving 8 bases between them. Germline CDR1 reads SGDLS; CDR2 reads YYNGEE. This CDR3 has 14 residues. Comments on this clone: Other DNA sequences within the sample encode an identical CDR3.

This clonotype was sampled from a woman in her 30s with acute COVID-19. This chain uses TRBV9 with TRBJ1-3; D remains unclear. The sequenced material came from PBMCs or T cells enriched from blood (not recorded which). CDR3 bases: TGTGCCAGCAGCGTAGGGGGAGGCGGAAACACCATATATTTT. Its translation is CASSVGGGGNTIYF.